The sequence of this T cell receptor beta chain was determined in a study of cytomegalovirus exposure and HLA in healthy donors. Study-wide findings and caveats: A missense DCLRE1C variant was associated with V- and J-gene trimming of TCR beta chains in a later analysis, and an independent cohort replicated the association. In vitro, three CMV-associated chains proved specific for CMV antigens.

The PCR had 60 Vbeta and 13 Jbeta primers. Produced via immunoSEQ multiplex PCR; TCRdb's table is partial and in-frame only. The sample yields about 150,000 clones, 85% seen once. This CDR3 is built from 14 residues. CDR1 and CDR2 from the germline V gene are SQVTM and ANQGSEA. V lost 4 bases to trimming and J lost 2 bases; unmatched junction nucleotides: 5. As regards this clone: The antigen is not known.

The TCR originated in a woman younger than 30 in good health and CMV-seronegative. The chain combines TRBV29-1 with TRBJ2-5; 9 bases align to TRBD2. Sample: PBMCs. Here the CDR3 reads CSVGSLAGQETQYF. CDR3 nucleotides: TGCAGCGTTGGTTCGCTAGCGGGGCAAGAGACCCAGTACTTC. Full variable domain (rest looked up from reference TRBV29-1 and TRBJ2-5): SAVISQKPSRDICQRGTSLTIQCQVDSQVTMMFWYRQQPGQSLTLIATANQGSEATYESGFVIDKFPISRPNLTFSTLTVSNMSPEDSSIYLCSVGSLAGQETQYFGPGTRLLVL.